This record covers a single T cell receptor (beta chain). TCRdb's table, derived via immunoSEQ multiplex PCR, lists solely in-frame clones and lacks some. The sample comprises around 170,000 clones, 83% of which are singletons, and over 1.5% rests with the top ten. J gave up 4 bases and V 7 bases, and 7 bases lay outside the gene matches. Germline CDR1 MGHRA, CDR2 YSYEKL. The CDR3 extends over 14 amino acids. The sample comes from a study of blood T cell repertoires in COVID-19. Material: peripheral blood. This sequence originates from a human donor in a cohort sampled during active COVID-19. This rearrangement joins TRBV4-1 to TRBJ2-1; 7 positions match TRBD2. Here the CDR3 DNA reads TGCGCCAGCACCCAGGCTAGCGGATACAATGAGCAGTTCTTC. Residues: CASTQASGYNEQFF.